The TCR beta chain described here comes from a study of immune evolution from preneoplasia to lung adenocarcinoma. Resections took place in Japan or China from about 2014 to 2018. Each case's diagnosis was confirmed by two pathologists on H&E. Worth noting for this clone: Its antigen remains unidentified.

Clones were read by immunoSEQ multiplex PCR, and TCRdb kept only the in-frame ones, dropping some. The repertoire holds several thousand clones, with roughly 86% as singletons. Broader study findings: From normal lung to invasive adenocarcinoma, top clone frequencies appeared to decrease.

The V segment lost 4 bases and the J segment 9 bases; nucleotides outside the gene matches: 3. Germline loops: CDR1 KGHSH, CDR2 LQKENI. The CDR3 spans 12 residues. This sequence joins TRBV18 and TRBJ2-1, with 7 bases aligning to TRBD2. This TCR came from a donor older than 65 with lung adenocarcinoma. The source material was FFPE minimally invasive lung adenocarcinoma tissue. As DNA, the CDR3 is TGTGCCAGCTCACACAAGCGGGGTGAGCAGTTCTTC. As protein: CASSHKRGEQFF.